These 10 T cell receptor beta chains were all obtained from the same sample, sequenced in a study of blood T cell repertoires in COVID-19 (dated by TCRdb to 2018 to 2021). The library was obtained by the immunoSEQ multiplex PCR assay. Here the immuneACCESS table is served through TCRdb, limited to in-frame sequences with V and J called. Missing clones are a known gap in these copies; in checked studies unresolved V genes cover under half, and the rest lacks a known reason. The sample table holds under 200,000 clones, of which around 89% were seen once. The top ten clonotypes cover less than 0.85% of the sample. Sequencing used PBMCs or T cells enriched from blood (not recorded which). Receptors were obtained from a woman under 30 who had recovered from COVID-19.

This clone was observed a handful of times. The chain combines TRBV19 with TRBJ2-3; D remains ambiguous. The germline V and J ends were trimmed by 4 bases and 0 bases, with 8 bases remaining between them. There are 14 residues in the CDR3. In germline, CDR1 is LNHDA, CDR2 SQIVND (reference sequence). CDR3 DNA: TGTGCCAGTAGTAGGATGACTAGCACAGATACGCAGTATTTT. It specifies CASSRMTSTDTQYF.

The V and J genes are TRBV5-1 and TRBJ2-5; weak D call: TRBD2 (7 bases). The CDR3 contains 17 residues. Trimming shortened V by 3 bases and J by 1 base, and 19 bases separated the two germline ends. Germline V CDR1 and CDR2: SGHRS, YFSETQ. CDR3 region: CASSSLQGLQFQETQYF. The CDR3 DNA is TGCGCCAGCAGCTCATTACAGGGACTACAATTCCAAGAGACCCAGTACTTC. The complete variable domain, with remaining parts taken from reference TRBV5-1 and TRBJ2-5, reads KAGVTQTPRYLIKTRGQQVTLSCSPISGHRSVSWYQQTPGQGLQFLFEYFSETQRNKGNFPGRFSGRQFSNSRSEMNVSTLELGDSALYLCASSSLQGLQFQETQYFGPGTRLLVL.

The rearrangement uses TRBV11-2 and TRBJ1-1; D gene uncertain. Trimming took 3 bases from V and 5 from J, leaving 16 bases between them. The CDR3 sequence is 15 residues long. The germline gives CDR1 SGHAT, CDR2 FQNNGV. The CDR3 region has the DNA TGTGCCAGCAGCTTCCGCGGAGGGAGGATTACTGAAGCTTTCTTT. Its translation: CASSFRGGRITEAFF.

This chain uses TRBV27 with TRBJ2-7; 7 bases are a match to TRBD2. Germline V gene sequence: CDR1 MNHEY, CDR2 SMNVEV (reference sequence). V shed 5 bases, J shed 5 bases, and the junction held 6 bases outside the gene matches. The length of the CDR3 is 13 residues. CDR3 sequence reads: CASSLGGSNEQYF. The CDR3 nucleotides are TGTGCCAGCAGTCTGGGAGGGTCTAACGAGCAGTACTTC.

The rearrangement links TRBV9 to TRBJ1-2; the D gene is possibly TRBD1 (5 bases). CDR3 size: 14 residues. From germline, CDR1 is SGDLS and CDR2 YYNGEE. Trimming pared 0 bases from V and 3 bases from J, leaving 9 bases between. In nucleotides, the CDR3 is TGTGCCAGCAGCGTAGCGGGGGGGGACTATGGCTACACCTTC. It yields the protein CASSVAGGDYGYTF. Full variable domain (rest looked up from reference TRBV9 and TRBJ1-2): DSGVTQTPKHLITATGQRVTLRCSPRSGDLSVYWYQQSLDQGLQFLIQYYNGEERAKGNILERFSAQQFPDLHSELNLSSLELGDSALYFCASSVAGGDYGYTFGSGTRLTVV.

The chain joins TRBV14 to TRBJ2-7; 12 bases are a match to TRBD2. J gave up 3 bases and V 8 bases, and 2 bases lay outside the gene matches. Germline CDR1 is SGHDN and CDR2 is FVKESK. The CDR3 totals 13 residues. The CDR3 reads CASRTSGNYEQYF. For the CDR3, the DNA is TGTGCCAGCCGGACTAGCGGGAACTACGAGCAGTACTTC.

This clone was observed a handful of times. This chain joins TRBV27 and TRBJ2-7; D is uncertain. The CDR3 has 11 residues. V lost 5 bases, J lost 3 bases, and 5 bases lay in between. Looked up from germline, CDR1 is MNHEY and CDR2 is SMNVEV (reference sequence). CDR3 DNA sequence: TGTGCCAGCAGTCCCCTCTACGAGCAGTACTTC. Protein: CASSPLYEQYF.

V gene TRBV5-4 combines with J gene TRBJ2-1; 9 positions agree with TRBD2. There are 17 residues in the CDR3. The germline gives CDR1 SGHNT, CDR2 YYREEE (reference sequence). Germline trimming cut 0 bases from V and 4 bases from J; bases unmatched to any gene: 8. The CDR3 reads CASSLAGASGIYNEQFF. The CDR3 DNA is TGTGCCAGCAGCTTGGCCGGGGCTAGCGGGATTTACAATGAGCAGTTCTTC. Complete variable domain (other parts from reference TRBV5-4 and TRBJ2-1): ETGVTQSPTHLIKTRGQQVTLRCSSQSGHNTVSWYQQALGQGPQFIFQYYREEENGRGNFPPRFSGLQFPNYSSELNVNALELDDSALYLCASSLAGASGIYNEQFFGPGTRLTVL.

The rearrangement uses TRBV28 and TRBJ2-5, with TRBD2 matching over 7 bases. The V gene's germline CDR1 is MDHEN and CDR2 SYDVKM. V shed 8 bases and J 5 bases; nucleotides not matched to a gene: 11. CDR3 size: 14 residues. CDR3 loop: CASQRDTLGETQYF. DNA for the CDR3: TGTGCCAGCCAGCGGGATACCCTCGGGGAGACCCAGTACTTC.

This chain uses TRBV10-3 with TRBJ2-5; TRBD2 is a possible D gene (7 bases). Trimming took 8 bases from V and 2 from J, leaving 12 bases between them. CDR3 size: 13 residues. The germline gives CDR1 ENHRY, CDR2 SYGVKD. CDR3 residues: CAIGGGEQETQYF. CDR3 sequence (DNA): TGTGCCATCGGGGGGGGCGAGCAAGAGACCCAGTACTTC.